Described below is a single T cell receptor beta chain sequence and its context. The CDR3 is 16 residues long. Germline CDR1 is DFQATT and CDR2 is SNEGSKA (reference sequence). Trimming took 6 bases from V and 0 from J, leaving 19 bases between them. RNA in amounts of roughly 0.5 to 1 ug was reverse transcribed with random hexamers. TCRdb fed the immunoSEQ multiplex PCR reads into MiXCR, producing one record per CDR3 protein. Here the sample spans 180,000 or so distinct CDR3 sequences, over 85% being singletons. This sample was included in a study of CD8 T cells in Susac syndrome. The material sequenced was CD4+ T cells from PBMCs. This TCR was sampled from a human donor in good health. The chain employs TRBV20-1 and TRBJ2-3, with a weak D call TRBD2 (6 bases). The CDR3: CSAGGFQAVSTDTQYF. The CDR3, as DNA: TGCAGTGCGGGGGGTTTCCAGGCTGTGAGCACAGATACGCAGTATTTT.